This is a list of T cell receptor beta chains from one sample in a study of T cell responses to AZD1222 COVID-19 vaccine. Here immunoSEQ multiplex PCR was the method, and the copy in TCRdb shows in-frame clones only, minus some. The repertoire holds about 220,000 clones, with about 92% as singletons. The sequences come from peripheral blood, collected on day 0 of MenACWY control vaccination. The receptors were sampled from an adult in good health. The CDR3 runs from the conserved cysteine through the conserved F or W. The D gene is left open where the match is weak. Size is omitted from some rows. Given values are once, few, many or a class for expanded clones.

j_call | d_call | v_call | clone_size | cdr3_nt | cdr3_aa
TRBJ1-1 | TRBD1 | TRBV5-1 | NA | TGCGCCAGCAGTTCCGGACAGGGGGGTCTTTCTGAAGCTTTCTTT | CASSSGQGGLSEAFF
TRBJ1-1 | NA | TRBV30 | NA | TGTGCCCGGACCCTGCAGAACACCAACACTGAAGCTTTCTTT | CARTLQNTNTEAFF
TRBJ1-6 | NA | TRBV2 | NA | TGTGCCAGCAGTGACGTCAGCTCCTATAATTCACCCCTCCACTTT | CASSDVSSYNSPLHF
TRBJ2-7 | NA | TRBV27 | once | TGTGCCAGCAGTCGACAGGGAGGCTATAGTGTCTACGAGCAGTACTTC | CASSRQGGYSVYEQYF
TRBJ1-2 | NA | TRBV6-1 | NA | TGTGCCAGCAGTGAACTAGCTTCCAATGGCTACACCTTC | CASSELASNGYTF
TRBJ1-2 | NA | TRBV5-6 | NA | TGTGCCAGCAGGCAGGGTTATGGCTACACCTTC | CASRQGYGYTF
TRBJ1-6 | TRBD1 | TRBV7-8 | NA | TGTGCCAGCAGCTTTAGGGCTAAGGGGGCGAATTCACCCCTCCACTTT | CASSFRAKGANSPLHF
TRBJ1-1 | NA | TRBV6-5 | NA | TGTGCCAGCAGTTACCGAGGTTTGAACACTGAAGCTTTCTTT | CASSYRGLNTEAFF
TRBJ2-3 | NA | TRBV12-3/TRBV12-4 | NA | TGTGCCAGCAGTTTGTCAGATACGCAGTATTTT | CASSLSDTQYF
TRBJ2-2 | TRBD1 | TRBV11-1 | NA | TGTGCCAGCAGCTGGGGACAGAACTCCGGGGAGCTGTTTTTT | CASSWGQNSGELFF
TRBJ1-6 | TRBD1 | TRBV5-4 | NA | TGTGCCAGCAGCTCGGACAGGGGGCTTTCACCCCTCCACTTT | CASSSDRGLSPLHF
TRBJ1-6 | NA | TRBV10-3 | NA | TGTGCCATCAGTGATGGTGAATATCCACCCCTCCACTTT | CAISDGEYPPLHF
TRBJ1-2 | NA | TRBV18 | once | TGTGCCAGCTCACCATCCCGAGATAACTATGGCTACACCTTC | CASSPSRDNYGYTF
TRBJ2-1 | NA | TRBV25-1 | NA | TGTGCCAGCAATAGAGCTGGGTCCTCCTACAATGAGCAGTTCTTC | CASNRAGSSYNEQFF
TRBJ1-3 | NA | TRBV19 | once | TGTGCCAGGGGCTTTGGAAACACCATATATTTT | CARGFGNTIYF
TRBJ1-1 | NA | TRBV6-5 | NA | TGTGCCAGCAGTTACTCTCGGGGTATGAACACTGAAGCTTTCTTT | CASSYSRGMNTEAFF
TRBJ2-3 | NA | TRBV7-2 | few | TGTGCCAGCAGCTCTGCCCGGGGCACAGATACGCAGTATTTT | CASSSARGTDTQYF
TRBJ1-2 | TRBD1 | TRBV27 | NA | TGTGCCAGCAGTTTAACAGGGGCCAACTATGGCTACACCTTC | CASSLTGANYGYTF